This TCR beta chain comes out of a study of blood T cell repertoires in COVID-19. This clone was found a few times. Some clones are missing from TCRdb's copy, which holds only in-frame ones; the method was immunoSEQ multiplex PCR. The table shows 90,000 to 130,000 clones, with about 72% occurring only once. Germline trimming cut 8 bases from V and 2 bases from J; bases unmatched to any gene: 13. There are 16 residues in the CDR3. CDR1 and CDR2 from the germline V gene are LGHDT and YNNKEL (reference sequence). The sample comprised peripheral blood. This TCR was sampled from an older woman with acute or convalescent COVID-19. This chain joins TRBV3-1 (or the pseudogene TRBV3-2) and TRBJ1-2, with 8 positions matching TRBD1. CDR3 sequence: CASGPYDRGSNYGYTF. The DNA for the CDR3 is TGTGCCAGCGGACCTTATGACAGGGGAAGCAACTATGGCTACACCTTC.